This TCR beta chain was obtained from a study of T cell responses to AZD1222 COVID-19 vaccine. Study information: Combined were second doses at about 4 or about 12 weeks.

Produced via immunoSEQ multiplex PCR; TCRdb's table is partial and in-frame only. The table lists 100,000 to 150,000 clones, about 89% of them singletons. Germline V gene data show CDR1 as LGHNA and CDR2 as YNFKEQ. The CDR3 covers 15 residues. Trimming removed 6 bases at V and 5 bases at J, with 14 bases between. This clone was observed a few times. The V call is TRBV4-2, the J call TRBJ1-6; D unresolved. Specimen: peripheral blood, collected on day 0 of AZD1222 vaccination. The receptor's source is an adult in good health. CDR3 sequence: CASSWAGANNSPLHF. The DNA of the CDR3 is TGTGCCAGCAGTTGGGCCGGAGCTAATAATTCACCCCTCCACTTT.